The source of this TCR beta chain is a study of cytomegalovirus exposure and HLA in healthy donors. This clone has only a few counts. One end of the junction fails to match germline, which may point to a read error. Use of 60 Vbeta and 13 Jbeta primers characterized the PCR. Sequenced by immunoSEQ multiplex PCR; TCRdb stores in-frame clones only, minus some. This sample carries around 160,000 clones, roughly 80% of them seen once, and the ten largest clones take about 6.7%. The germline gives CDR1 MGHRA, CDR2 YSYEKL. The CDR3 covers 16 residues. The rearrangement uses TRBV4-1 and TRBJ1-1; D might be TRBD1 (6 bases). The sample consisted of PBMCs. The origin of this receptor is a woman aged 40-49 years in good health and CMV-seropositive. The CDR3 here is CASSQEGGGPNTEVFF. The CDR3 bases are TGCGCCAGCAGCCAAGAAGGGGGGGGGCCTAACACTGAAGTTTTCTTT.